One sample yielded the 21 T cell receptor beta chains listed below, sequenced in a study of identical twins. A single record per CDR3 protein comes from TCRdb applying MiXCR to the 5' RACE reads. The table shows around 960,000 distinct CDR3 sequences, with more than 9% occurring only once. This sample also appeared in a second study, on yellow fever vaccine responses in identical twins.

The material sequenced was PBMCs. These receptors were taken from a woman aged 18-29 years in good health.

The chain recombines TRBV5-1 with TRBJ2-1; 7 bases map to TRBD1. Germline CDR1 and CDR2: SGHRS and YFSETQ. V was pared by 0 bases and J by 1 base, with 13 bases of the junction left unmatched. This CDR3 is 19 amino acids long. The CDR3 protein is CASSLAGRDSTTSYNEQFF. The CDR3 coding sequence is TGCGCCAGCAGCTTGGCGGGCCGGGACAGTACAACATCCTACAATGAGCAGTTCTTC.

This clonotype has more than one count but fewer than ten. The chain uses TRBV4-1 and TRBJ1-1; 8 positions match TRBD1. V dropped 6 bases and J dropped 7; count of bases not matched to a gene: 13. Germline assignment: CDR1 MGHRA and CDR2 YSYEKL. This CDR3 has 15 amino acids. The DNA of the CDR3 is TGCGCCAGCAGTTACCGGATCAGGGGGCCTCTTGAAGCTTTCTTT. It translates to CASSYRIRGPLEAFF.

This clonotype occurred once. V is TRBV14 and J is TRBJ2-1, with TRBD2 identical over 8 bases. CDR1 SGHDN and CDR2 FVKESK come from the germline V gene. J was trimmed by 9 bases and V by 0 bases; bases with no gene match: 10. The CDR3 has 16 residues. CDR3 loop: CASSQDRLSGSGEQFF. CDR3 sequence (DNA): TGTGCCAGCAGCCAAGATCGCCTAAGCGGGAGTGGTGAGCAGTTCTTC.

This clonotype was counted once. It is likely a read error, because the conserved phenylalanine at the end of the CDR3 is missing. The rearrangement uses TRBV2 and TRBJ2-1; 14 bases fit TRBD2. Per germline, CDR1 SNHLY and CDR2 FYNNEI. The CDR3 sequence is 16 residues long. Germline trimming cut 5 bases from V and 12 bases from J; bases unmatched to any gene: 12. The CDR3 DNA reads TGTGCCAGCAGTAACATACCGGGACTAGCGGGGGTATGGCAGTTCTAC. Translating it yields CASSNIPGLAGVWQFY.

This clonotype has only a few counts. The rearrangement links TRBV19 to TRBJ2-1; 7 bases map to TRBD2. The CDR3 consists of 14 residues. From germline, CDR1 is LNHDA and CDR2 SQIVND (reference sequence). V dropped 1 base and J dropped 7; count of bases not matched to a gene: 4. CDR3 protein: CASSIGDYGNEQFF. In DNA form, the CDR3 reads TGTGCCAGTAGTATAGGGGACTACGGTAATGAGCAGTTCTTC.

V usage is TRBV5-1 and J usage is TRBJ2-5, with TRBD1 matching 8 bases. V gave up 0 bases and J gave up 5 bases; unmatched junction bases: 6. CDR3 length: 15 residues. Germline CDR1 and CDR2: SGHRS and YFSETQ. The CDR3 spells CASSLGQGLEETQYF. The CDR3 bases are TGCGCCAGCAGCTTGGGACAGGGGTTGGAGGAGACCCAGTACTTC.

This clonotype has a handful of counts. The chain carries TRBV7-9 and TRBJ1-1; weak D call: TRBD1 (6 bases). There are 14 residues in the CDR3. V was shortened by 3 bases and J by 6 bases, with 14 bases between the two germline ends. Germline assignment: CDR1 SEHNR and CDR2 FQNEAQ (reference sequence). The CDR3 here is CASSFTGSSSEAFF. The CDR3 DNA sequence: TGTGCCAGCAGCTTCACAGGGTCGAGTTCTGAAGCTTTCTTT.

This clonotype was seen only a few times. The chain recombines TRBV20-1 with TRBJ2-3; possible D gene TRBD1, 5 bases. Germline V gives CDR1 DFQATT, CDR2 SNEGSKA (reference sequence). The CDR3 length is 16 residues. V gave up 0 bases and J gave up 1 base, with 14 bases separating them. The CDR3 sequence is CSARDPAGWGTDTQYF. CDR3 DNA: TGCAGTGCTAGAGATCCGGCAGGGTGGGGCACAGATACGCAGTATTTT.

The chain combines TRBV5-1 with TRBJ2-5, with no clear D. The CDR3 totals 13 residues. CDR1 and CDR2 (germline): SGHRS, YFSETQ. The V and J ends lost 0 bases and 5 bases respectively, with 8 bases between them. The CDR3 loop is CASSLDPDETQYF. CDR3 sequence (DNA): TGCGCCAGCAGCTTGGACCCCGACGAGACCCAGTACTTC.

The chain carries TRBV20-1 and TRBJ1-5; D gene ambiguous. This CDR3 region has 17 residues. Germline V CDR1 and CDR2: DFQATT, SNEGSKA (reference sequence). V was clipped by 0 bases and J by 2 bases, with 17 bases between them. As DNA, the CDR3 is TGCAGTGCTAGAGATGGCGGGGTTACCCCGGGCAATCAGCCCCAGCATTTT. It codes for CSARDGGVTPGNQPQHF.

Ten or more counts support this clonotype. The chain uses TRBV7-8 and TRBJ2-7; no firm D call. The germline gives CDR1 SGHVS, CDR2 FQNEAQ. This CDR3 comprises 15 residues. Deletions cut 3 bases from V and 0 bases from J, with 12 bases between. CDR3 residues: CASSFYKADSYEQYF. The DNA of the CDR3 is TGTGCCAGCAGCTTTTACAAAGCCGACTCCTACGAGCAGTACTTC.

The CDR3 nucleotides read TGTGCCAGCAGTCGGATCGGGACTAGCGGGAAAAATGAGCAGTTCTTC. Protein: CASSRIGTSGKNEQFF. The chain has TRBV6-1 and TRBJ2-1, with 13 positions matching TRBD2. Germline loops: CDR1 MNHNS, CDR2 SASEGT. The CDR3 has 16 amino acids. V was pared by 5 bases and J by 7 bases, with 8 bases of the junction left unmatched.

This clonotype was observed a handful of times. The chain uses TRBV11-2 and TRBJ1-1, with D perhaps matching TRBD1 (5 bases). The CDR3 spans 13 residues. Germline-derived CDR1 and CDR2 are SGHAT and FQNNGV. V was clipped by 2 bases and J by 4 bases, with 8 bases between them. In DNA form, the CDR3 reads TGTGCCAGCAGCTTAAGCAGGGCCACTGAAGCTTTCTTT. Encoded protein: CASSLSRATEAFF.

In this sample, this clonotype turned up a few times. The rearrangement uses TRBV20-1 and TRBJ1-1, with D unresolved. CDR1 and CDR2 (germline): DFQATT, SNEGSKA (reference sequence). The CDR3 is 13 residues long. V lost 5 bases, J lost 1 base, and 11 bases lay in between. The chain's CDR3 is CSAPQARNTEAFF. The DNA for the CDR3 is TGCAGTGCTCCTCAGGCGAGGAACACTGAAGCTTTCTTT.

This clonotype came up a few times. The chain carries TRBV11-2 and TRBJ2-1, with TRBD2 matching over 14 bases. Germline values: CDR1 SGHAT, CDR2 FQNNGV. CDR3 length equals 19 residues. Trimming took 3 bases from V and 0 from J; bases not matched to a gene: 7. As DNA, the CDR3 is TGTGCCAGCAGCTTTCCCGGGACTAGCGGGGGTTCCTCCTACAATGAGCAGTTCTTC. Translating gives CASSFPGTSGGSSYNEQFF.

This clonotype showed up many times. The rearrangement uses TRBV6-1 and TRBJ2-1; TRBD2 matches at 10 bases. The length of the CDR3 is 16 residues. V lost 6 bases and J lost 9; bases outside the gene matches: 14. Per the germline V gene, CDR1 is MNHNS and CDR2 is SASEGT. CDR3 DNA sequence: TGTGCCAGCAGCCCGACGCATGCTAGCGGGAGACTTGAGCAGTTCTTC. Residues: CASSPTHASGRLEQFF.

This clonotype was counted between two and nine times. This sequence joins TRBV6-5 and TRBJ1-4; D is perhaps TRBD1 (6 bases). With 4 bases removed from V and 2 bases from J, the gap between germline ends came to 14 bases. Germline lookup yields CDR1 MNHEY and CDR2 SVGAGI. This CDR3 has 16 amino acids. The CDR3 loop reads CASSFTEGGTNEKLFF. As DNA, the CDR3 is TGTGCCAGCAGTTTTACGGAGGGGGGGACTAATGAAAAACTGTTTTTT.

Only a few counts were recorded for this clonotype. CDR3 DNA: TGTGCCATCAGTGGACCTAGCACAGATACGCAGTATTTT. This gives the protein CAISGPSTDTQYF. The rearrangement links TRBV10-3 to TRBJ2-3; D remains ambiguous. The CDR3 loop spans 13 amino acids. Trimming took off 4 bases at V and 0 bases at J, with 5 bases between the two ends. Germline loops: CDR1 ENHRY, CDR2 SYGVKD.

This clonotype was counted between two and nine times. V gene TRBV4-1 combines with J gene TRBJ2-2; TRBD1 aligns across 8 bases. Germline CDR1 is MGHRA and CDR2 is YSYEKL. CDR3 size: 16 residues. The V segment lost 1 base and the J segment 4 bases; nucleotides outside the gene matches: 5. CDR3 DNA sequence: TGCGCCAGCAGCCAAGCCGGCAGGGGGCGCACCGGGGAGCTGTTTTTT. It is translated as CASSQAGRGRTGELFF.

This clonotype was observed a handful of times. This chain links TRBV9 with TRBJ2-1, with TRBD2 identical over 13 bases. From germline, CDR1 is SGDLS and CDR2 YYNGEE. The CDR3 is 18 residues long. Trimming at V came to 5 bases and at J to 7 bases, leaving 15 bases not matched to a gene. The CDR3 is CASSYGLAGEVVTNEQFF. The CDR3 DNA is TGTGCCAGCAGTTATGGACTAGCGGGAGAGGTTGTAACTAATGAGCAGTTCTTC.

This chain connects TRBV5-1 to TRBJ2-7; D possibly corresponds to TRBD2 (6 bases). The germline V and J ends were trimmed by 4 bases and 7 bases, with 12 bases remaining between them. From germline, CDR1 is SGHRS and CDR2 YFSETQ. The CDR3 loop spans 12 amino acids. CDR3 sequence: CASSPGVREQYF. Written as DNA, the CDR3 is TGCGCCAGCAGCCCGGGGGTCAGGGAGCAGTACTTC.